These 8 T cell receptor beta chains came from one sample sequenced in a study of T cell responses to AZD1222 COVID-19 vaccine. The assay was immunoSEQ multiplex PCR, and TCRdb's table has in-frame clones only and misses some. The profile shows tens of thousands of clones, approximately 90% of them singletons. The sequences come from peripheral blood, collected on day 0 of AZD1222 vaccination. The source of these receptors is an adult in good health.

The sample holds one count of this clone. J is TRBJ1-4 and V is TRBV3-1 (or the pseudogene TRBV3-2); 11 bases agree with TRBD1. Per the germline V gene, CDR1 is LGHDT and CDR2 is YNNKEL (reference sequence). This CDR3 is built from 15 residues. Trimming removed 4 bases from V and 7 bases from J; junction bases left unmatched: 5. The CDR3 nucleotides are TGTGCCAGCAGCCTTCGGACAGGGGGCGGTGAAAAACTGTTTTTT. It specifies CASSLRTGGGEKLFF.

The chain is built from TRBV6-1 and TRBJ2-1; D gene unclear. Germline loops: CDR1 MNHNS, CDR2 SASEGT. CDR3 length: 13 amino acids. Trimming removed 3 bases from V and 6 bases from J, with 9 bases in between. CDR3 sequence: CASSDRYGNEQFF. The CDR3 coding sequence is TGTGCCAGCAGTGATAGATACGGCAATGAGCAGTTCTTC.

The rearrangement joins TRBV18 to TRBJ2-2, with D tentatively TRBD2 (5 bases). The ends were cut back, 3 bases at V and 5 bases at J, with 7 bases in the middle. The CDR3 length is 13 residues. Germline lookup yields CDR1 KGHSH and CDR2 LQKENI. The CDR3 loop is CASSPRGTGELFF. CDR3 sequence (DNA): TGTGCCAGCTCACCTCGGGGAACCGGGGAGCTGTTTTTT.

V gene TRBV5-1 combines with J gene TRBJ2-1, with a tentative D call TRBD2 (6 bases). V was shortened by 0 bases and J by 8 bases, with 18 bases between the two germline ends. In germline, CDR1 is SGHRS, CDR2 YFSETQ. The CDR3 contains 16 residues. The CDR3 spells CASSLGSGTFRDEQFF. The CDR3, as DNA: TGCGCCAGCAGCTTGGGGTCTGGGACTTTTAGGGATGAGCAGTTCTTC.

A few counts support this clone. Compared with germline, one end of the junction differs, possibly owing to a read error. The chain links TRBV7-7 to TRBJ1-1; D remains unclear. This CDR3 contains 13 residues. Looked up from germline, CDR1 is SSHAT and CDR2 is FNYEAQ (reference sequence). CDR3 in amino acids: CASSDSHGTEAFF. The CDR3 DNA follows: TGTGCTAGCAGCGACTCGCACGGGACTGAAGCTTTCTTT. The entire variable domain, with the rest obtained from reference TRBV7-7 and TRBJ1-1, is as follows: GAGVSQSPRYKVTKRGQDVTLRCDPISSHATLYWYQQALGQGPEFLTYFNYEAQPDKSGLPSDRFSAERPEGSISTLTIQRTEQRDSAMYRCASSDSHGTEAFFGQGTRLTVV.

The chain links TRBV18 to TRBJ1-6; 10 bases are a match to TRBD1. V shed 3 bases and J 12 bases; nucleotides not matched to a gene: 5. This CDR3 comprises 14 residues. Germline-derived CDR1 and CDR2 are KGHSH and LQKENI. Here the CDR3 DNA reads TGTGCCAGCTCACCCCAAGGACAGGGGGAACCCCTCCACTTT. This encodes CASSPQGQGEPLHF.

The chain joins TRBV9 to TRBJ2-5; D uncertain. V was shortened by 3 bases and J by 4 bases, with 19 bases between the two germline ends. Germline CDR1 SGDLS, CDR2 YYNGEE. The CDR3 is 16 amino acids. CDR3 region: CASSDPTKGSGETQYF. CDR3 in DNA: TGTGCCAGCAGCGACCCTACGAAGGGCTCTGGAGAGACCCAGTACTTC.

This chain links TRBV5-4 with TRBJ2-1; 8 bases align to TRBD2. J gave up 3 bases and V 1 base, and 3 bases lay outside the gene matches. The V gene's germline CDR1 is SGHNT and CDR2 YYREEE (reference sequence). CDR3 size: 15 residues. CDR3 region: CASSLRGGNYNEQFF. CDR3 nucleotides: TGTGCCAGCAGCTTGCGGGGGGGCAACTACAATGAGCAGTTCTTC.